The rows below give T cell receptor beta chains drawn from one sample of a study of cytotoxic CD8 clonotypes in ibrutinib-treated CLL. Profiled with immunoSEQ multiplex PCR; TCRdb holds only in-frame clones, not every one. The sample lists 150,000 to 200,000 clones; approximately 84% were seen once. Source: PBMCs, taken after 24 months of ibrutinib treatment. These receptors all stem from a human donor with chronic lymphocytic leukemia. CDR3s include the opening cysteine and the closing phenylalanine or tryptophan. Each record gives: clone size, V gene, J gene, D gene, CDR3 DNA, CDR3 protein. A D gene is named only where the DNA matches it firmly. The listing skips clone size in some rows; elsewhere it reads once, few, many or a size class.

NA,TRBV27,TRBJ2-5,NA,TGTGCCAGCAGTTTTAGAGAGACCCAGTACTTC,CASSFRETQYF
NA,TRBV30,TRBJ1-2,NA,TGTGCCCCTCCTTTGGCTAACTATGGCTACACCTTC,CAPPLANYGYTF
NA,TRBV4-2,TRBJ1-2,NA,TGTGCCAGCAGCTTGGAGGGCAGGGACCTTTCCTATGGCTACACCTTC,CASSLEGRDLSYGYTF
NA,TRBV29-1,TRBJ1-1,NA,TGCAGCGTGGCGTCCGGGTCCATAGTAATTACTGAAGCTTTCTTT,CSVASGSIVITEAFF
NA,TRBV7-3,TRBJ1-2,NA,TGTGCCAGCAGCTCGGACAGTACTACTAACTATGGCTACACCTTC,CASSSDSTTNYGYTF
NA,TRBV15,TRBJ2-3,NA,TGTGCCACCAGCAGAACCGGGGGCGTGGATACGCAGTATTTT,CATSRTGGVDTQYF
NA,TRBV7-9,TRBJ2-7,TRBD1,TGTGCCAGCAGCTTAACAGGGGTGGGGGAGCAGTACTTC,CASSLTGVGEQYF
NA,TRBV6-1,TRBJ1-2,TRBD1,TGTGCCAGCGGAACTCACAGGGGAAGTACCTTC,CASGTHRGSTF
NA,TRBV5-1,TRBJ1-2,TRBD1,TGCGCCAGCAGCAAGGACAGGGCAATCGTCTACACCTTC,CASSKDRAIVYTF
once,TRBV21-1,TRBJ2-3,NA,TGTGCCAGCACCCCATTGCTAGGGGGCACAGATACGCAGTATTTT,CASTPLLGGTDTQYF
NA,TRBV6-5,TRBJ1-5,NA,TGTGCCAGCAGCCCCACGGAGGGGTTAGGACAGCCCCAGCATTTT,CASSPTEGLGQPQHF
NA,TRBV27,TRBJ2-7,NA,TGTGCCAGCAGTTTACCCGGACTTCCCCCAGGCGAGCAGTACTTC,CASSLPGLPPGEQYF
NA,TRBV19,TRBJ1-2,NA,TGTGCCAGTAGTTCCCGGGAAGGCAGCTATGGCTACACCTTC,CASSSREGSYGYTF
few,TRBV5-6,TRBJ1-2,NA,TGTGCCAGCAGCTTGGGTGGCAGGTGGAACTATGGCTACACCTTC,CASSLGGRWNYGYTF
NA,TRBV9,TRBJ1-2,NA,TGTGCCAGCAGCGCCCGGACAGCAGAGAACTATGGCTACACCTTC,CASSARTAENYGYTF
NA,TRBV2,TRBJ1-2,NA,TGTGCCAGCAGTCGACAGGAGGTCCATGGCTACACCTTC,CASSRQEVHGYTF